This entry lists 19 T cell receptor beta chains sequenced from one sample in a study of cytomegalovirus exposure and HLA in healthy donors. Sequencing was performed with immunoSEQ multiplex PCR; in TCRdb, only in-frame clones are kept and a portion is missing. This sample has about 57,000 clones, with 80% to 95% found just once. Sequencing input: PBMCs. The receptors come from a woman in her late teens or twenties in good health and CMV-seronegative.

This chain joins TRBV19 and TRBJ1-4; 8 nucleotides match TRBD1. The CDR3 spans 15 residues. V dropped 7 bases and J dropped 8; count of bases not matched to a gene: 12. In germline, CDR1 is LNHDA, CDR2 SQIVND (reference sequence). The CDR3 sequence is CASTATQGALEKLFF. The CDR3 bases are TGTGCCAGTACCGCGACTCAGGGGGCACTGGAAAAACTGTTTTTT.

This clone was detected only once. The rearrangement links TRBV10-3 to TRBJ1-3; D possibly corresponds to TRBD1 (6 bases). V lost 6 bases, J lost 4 bases, and 10 bases lay in between. The CDR3 runs 13 residues. The germline V gene encodes CDR1 ENHRY and CDR2 SYGVKD. CDR3 in DNA: TGTGCCATCAGGACCACAGGGGGAAACACCATATATTTT. Protein: CAIRTTGGNTIYF.

In DNA, the CDR3 is TGCGCCAGCAGCTTGGACACTGCGGGAACTGAAGCTTTCTTT. Its protein product is CASSLDTAGTEAFF. This chain uses TRBV5-1 with TRBJ1-1; no firm D call. Looked up from germline, CDR1 is SGHRS and CDR2 is YFSETQ. V lost 0 bases and J 5 bases, leaving 11 bases between the germline ends. The CDR3 runs to 14 residues.

The V call is TRBV11-3, the J call TRBJ2-1; perhaps TRBD1 as D (6 bases). Germline CDR1 SGHNT, CDR2 YENEEA. The CDR3 contains 12 residues. V was clipped by 8 bases and J by 8 bases, with 13 bases between them. CDR3 amino acids: CASQGAGDEQFF. CDR3 sequence (DNA): TGTGCCAGCCAAGGGGCAGGGGATGAGCAGTTCTTC.

The chain has TRBV29-1 and TRBJ1-2; maybe TRBD1 (5 bases). The CDR3 is 11 residues long. Trimming took off 7 bases at V and 8 bases at J, with 14 bases between the two ends. Germline V gene data show CDR1 as SQVTM and CDR2 as ANQGSEA. The CDR3 is CSDLRGIGYTF. The CDR3 nucleotides read TGCAGCGATTTAAGGGGAATCGGCTACACCTTC.

CDR3 sequence: CASSYHGLRISNQPQHF. DNA for the CDR3: TGTGCCAGCAGCTACCACGGACTGCGAATAAGCAATCAGCCCCAGCATTTT. J is TRBJ1-5 and V is TRBV5-6, with D unclear. Germline V gene lookup returns CDR1 SGHDT and CDR2 YYEEEE. The V end was cut by 3 bases, the J end by 1 base, with 17 bases between. The CDR3 spans 17 residues.

The DNA of the CDR3 is TGTGCCAGCAGAAACCCAGGCTACAGGGCCGAGACCCAGTACTTC. Translating gives CASRNPGYRAETQYF. V and J are TRBV2 and TRBJ2-5, with D possibly being TRBD1 (6 bases). Trimming cost V 6 bases and J 5 bases, with 19 bases left between them. Germline lookup yields CDR1 SNHLY and CDR2 FYNNEI. The CDR3 runs to 15 residues.

The V gene is TRBV7-9, the J gene TRBJ2-5, with 13 bases fitting TRBD2. Germline V CDR1 and CDR2: SEHNR, FQNEAQ (reference sequence). The CDR3 extends over 15 amino acids. After removal of 7 bases from V and 5 bases from J, the junction contained 7 bases not matched to a gene. In nucleotides, the CDR3 is TGTGCCAGCAACGTGGGACTAGCGGGACGGGAGACCCAGTACTTC. Protein: CASNVGLAGRETQYF.

The rearrangement uses TRBV5-3 and TRBJ1-2; 9 bases align to TRBD1. TRBV5-3 is treated as an ORF (open reading frame) with a function not yet certain. V dropped 4 bases and J dropped 2; count of bases not matched to a gene: 3. CDR3 length equals 14 residues. CDR3: CARSRDRVNYGYTF. CDR3 DNA: TGTGCCAGAAGCCGGGACAGGGTGAACTATGGCTACACCTTC.

The CDR3 reads CASSLDRMVGQYF. CDR3 nucleotides: TGCGCCAGCAGCTTGGACAGGATGGTGGGGCAGTACTTC. V gene TRBV5-1 combines with J gene TRBJ2-7; D is possibly TRBD1 (5 bases). This CDR3 is 13 amino acids long. V gave up 0 bases and J gave up 9 bases, with 13 bases separating them. Germline V gives CDR1 SGHRS, CDR2 YFSETQ. The variable domain in full, with the rest retrieved from reference TRBV5-1 and TRBJ2-7, is KAGVTQTPRYLIKTRGQQVTLSCSPISGHRSVSWYQQTPGQGLQFLFEYFSETQRNKGNFPGRFSGRQFSNSRSEMNVSTLELGDSALYLCASSLDRMVGQYFGPGTRLTVT.

V usage is TRBV5-1 and J usage is TRBJ2-1; TRBD2 matches at 10 bases. Germline loops: CDR1 SGHRS, CDR2 YFSETQ. Trimming cost V 6 bases and J 3 bases; bases outside gene matches: 15. This CDR3 is 18 amino acids long. CDR3 region: CASTPRLAGVRGYNEQFF. DNA for the CDR3: TGCGCCAGCACCCCCCGGCTAGCGGGAGTGAGGGGCTACAATGAGCAGTTCTTC.

The chain is built from TRBV9 and TRBJ2-3; 7 bases line up with TRBD2. The germline CDR1 and CDR2 sequences are SGDLS and YYNGEE. With 2 bases clipped from V and 6 bases from J, the junction kept 12 bases outside the gene matches. The CDR3 runs to 16 residues. CDR3: CASSVFSATRGDTQYF. The CDR3 DNA reads TGTGCCAGCAGCGTTTTTAGCGCAACGCGGGGGGATACGCAGTATTTT.

The V gene is TRBV6-4, the J gene TRBJ1-4; TRBD1 matches 10 bases. The J segment lost 9 bases and the V segment lost 3 bases, leaving 7 bases of the junction unmatched. CDR1 is MRHNA and CDR2 is SNTAGT in the germline V gene. CDR3 length: 15 residues. CDR3: CASSEAPGQGKKLFF. CDR3 DNA sequence: TGTGCCAGCAGTGAAGCCCCGGGACAGGGGAAAAAACTGTTTTTT.

The chain recombines TRBV30 with TRBJ1-2; 7 bases match TRBD1. CDR3 length equals 14 residues. The V segment lost 4 bases and the J segment 1 base; nucleotides outside the gene matches: 6. Germline-derived CDR1 and CDR2 are GTSNPN and SVGIG (reference sequence). CDR3 sequence: CAWMKDRINYGYTF. The CDR3 DNA follows: TGTGCCTGGATGAAGGACAGGATTAACTATGGCTACACCTTC.

The chain combines TRBV25-1 with TRBJ1-3; D uncertain. This CDR3 is 17 amino acids long. The V gene lost 4 bases and the J gene lost 1 base, with 17 bases spanning the gap. The germline V gene has CDR1 MGHDK and CDR2 SYGVNS. Here the CDR3 reads CASSGGNPGSSGNTIYF. Here the CDR3 DNA reads TGTGCCAGCAGTGGGGGTAATCCGGGGAGTTCTGGAAACACCATATATTTT.

The sample holds a few counts of this clone. This sequence joins TRBV7-9 and TRBJ1-1; D is undetermined. V lost 4 bases to trimming and J lost 10 bases, with 13 bases between them. CDR1 SEHNR and CDR2 FQNEAQ come from the germline V gene (reference sequence). This CDR3 spans 12 amino acids. CDR3 region: CASSSLGGRAFF. In nucleotides, the CDR3 is TGTGCCAGCAGCTCCCTAGGTGGGAGAGCTTTCTTT.

V is TRBV19 and J is TRBJ1-5, with a weak D call TRBD1 (5 bases). Germline V lookup: CDR1 LNHDA, CDR2 SQIVND (reference sequence). V lost 6 bases, J lost 7 bases, and 13 bases lay in between. The CDR3 is 13 amino acids. Here the CDR3 DNA reads TGTGCCAGTAGCGCAGCCCGGGGGCAGCCCCAGCATTTT. Amino acids: CASSAARGQPQHF. Complete variable domain (other parts from reference TRBV19 and TRBJ1-5): DGGITQSPKYLFRKEGQNVTLSCEQNLNHDAMYWYRQDPGQGLRLIYYSQIVNDFQKGDIAEGYSVSREKKESFPLTVTSAQKNPTAFYLCASSAARGQPQHFGDGTRLSIL.

J is TRBJ1-2 and V is TRBV15, with D maybe TRBD1 (6 bases). The CDR3 spans 13 residues. Germline CDR1 reads LNHNV; CDR2 reads YYDKDF (reference sequence). Trimming removed 0 bases at V and 7 bases at J, with 9 bases between. CDR3 amino acids: CATSRDRGSGYTF. DNA for the CDR3: TGTGCCACCAGCAGAGACAGGGGTAGTGGCTACACCTTC.

This clone was detected a few times. The chain couples TRBV30 to TRBJ1-1; D is unclear. The CDR3 loop spans 13 amino acids. V lost 0 bases and J lost 3, with 8 bases in between. Germline CDR1 GTSNPN, CDR2 SVGIG (reference sequence). CDR3 bases: TGTGCCTGGAGTGTGGAGGTTCACACTGAAGCTTTCTTT. It translates to CAWSVEVHTEAFF.